The rows below give T cell receptor beta chains drawn from one sample of a study of OX40 agonist ivuxolimab in advanced cancers. Here immunoSEQ multiplex PCR was the method, and the copy in TCRdb shows in-frame clones only, minus some. The table records approximately 98,000 clones, 80% to 95% of them present only once. The specimen was CD4+ or CD8+ T cells sorted from blood, collected in a trial of the OX40 agonist ivuxolimab. The source is an adult with an advanced solid tumor such as melanoma, head and neck, liver or kidney cancer. CDR3s include the opening cysteine and the closing phenylalanine or tryptophan. Each record gives: V gene, clone size, D gene, J gene, CDR3 DNA, CDR3 protein. The D gene is left open where the match is weak. Size is stated for part of the rows, as once, few or many counts, or as a class when the clone is expanded.

>TRBV6-1|.|.|TRBJ2-5
TGTGCTAGTGGCAGGGGAGAGACCCAGTACTTC
CASGRGETQYF
>TRBV5-1|once|TRBD1|TRBJ2-3
TGCGCCAGCAGCCAAGACAGGGCCAGCACAGATACGCAGTATTTT
CASSQDRASTDTQYF
>TRBV19|.|.|TRBJ1-4
TGTGCCAGTAGCACTAGTGCAACTAATGAAAAACTGTTTTTT
CASSTSATNEKLFF
>TRBV11-2|.|TRBD2|TRBJ2-3
TGTGCCAGCAGCAGTCCCGGGACTAGCCGCTCAGATACGCAGTATTTT
CASSSPGTSRSDTQYF
>TRBV27|.|TRBD2|TRBJ2-3
TGTGCCAGCAGTCCCCTATCAGCGGGAAGCACAGATACGCAGTATTTT
CASSPLSAGSTDTQYF
>TRBV25-1|.|TRBD1|TRBJ1-4
TGTGCCAGCAGTTCCTTCAGGGGGGGCGGTGAAAAACTGTTTTTT
CASSSFRGGGEKLFF
>TRBV6-5|.|.|TRBJ2-3
TGTGCCAGCAGTTACGACTATCCTCCCACAGATACGCAGTATTTT
CASSYDYPPTDTQYF
>TRBV7-8|.|TRBD2|TRBJ2-7
TGTGCCAGCAGCTTGGGACTAGGGAACTACGAGCAGTACTTC
CASSLGLGNYEQYF
>TRBV5-1|.|TRBD1|TRBJ1-2
TGCGCCAGCAGCTTGGCCGAGACAGGGGGAAGGAGTGGCTACACCTTC
CASSLAETGGRSGYTF
>TRBV2|.|TRBD1|TRBJ2-7
TGTGCCAGTGACAGGGTCGACGAGCAGTACTTC
CASDRVDEQYF
>TRBV5-6|.|TRBD2|TRBJ2-7
TGTGCCAGCAGCTTTAGTTGGACTAGGCCCTCTCGAGAGCAGTACTTC
CASSFSWTRPSREQYF
>TRBV5-1|.|.|TRBJ2-5
TGCGCCAGCAAATTGGGGTTCCAAGAGACCCAGTACTTC
CASKLGFQETQYF
>TRBV5-1|.|.|TRBJ1-3
TGCGCCAGCAGCTTGGCCGGGGTGGCTGGAAACACCATATATTTT
CASSLAGVAGNTIYF
>TRBV7-3|.|.|TRBJ2-7
TGTGCCAGCAGCCCCGGTCAGGGGACCTACGAGCAGTACTTC
CASSPGQGTYEQYF
>TRBV19|.|TRBD1|TRBJ1-4
TGTGCCAGTAGGGGTAGGGGGCAGGCTAATGAAAAACTGTTTTTT
CASRGRGQANEKLFF
>TRBV4-1|.|.|TRBJ2-4
TGCGCCAGCAGCCAAGAAGCGGCTTCTGTATACAAAAACATTCAGTACTTC
CASSQEAASVYKNIQYF
>TRBV27|.|TRBD1|TRBJ1-5
TGTGCCAGCAGTCCAGGACAGGGCGAGGGCAATCAGCCCCAGCATTTT
CASSPGQGEGNQPQHF
>TRBV4-1|.|.|TRBJ2-2
TGCGCCAGCAGCCAGACCAGGGGGGGCCTCACCGGGGAGCTGTTTTTT
CASSQTRGGLTGELFF
>TRBV6-6|.|TRBD1|TRBJ1-3
TGTGCCAGCTCCCCCTCGACAGGGAGCGGAAACACCATATATTTT
CASSPSTGSGNTIYF
>TRBV5-1|.|.|TRBJ1-1
TGCGCCAGCAGCTCAGAACGGGGGGGCACTGAAGCTTTCTTT
CASSSERGGTEAFF
>TRBV27|once|.|TRBJ2-7
TGTGCCAGCAGCCAAACCGGGCCTCGGGACGAGCAGTACTTC
CASSQTGPRDEQYF
>TRBV6-1|.|.|TRBJ1-5
TGTGCCAGCAGCCGTATGTGGCTAACCAATCAGCCCCAGCATTTT
CASSRMWLTNQPQHF